Listed below are T cell receptor beta chains from one sample, sequenced in a study of shared clonotypes between healthy human individuals. The assay was immunoSEQ multiplex PCR, and TCRdb's table has in-frame clones only and misses some. The sample gives 950,000 to 1,200,000 clones, around three quarters of which show up once; roughly 0.9% is in the top ten. The sample consisted of memory CD4+ T cells from PBMCs. These receptors were taken from a man aged 18 to 35 in good health. Some clones in this sample may be carry-over from other donors' samples. The CDR3 runs from the conserved cysteine through the conserved F or W. Fields, in order: clone size, V gene, CDR3 protein. A row's size may be missing; if present it is once, few, many or a size class.

NA,TRBV28,CASSERGEGVDTGELFF
NA,TRBV10-3,CAIRPRDRETQYF
many,TRBV18,CASSPSWGVEETQYF
NA,TRBV5-4,CASSVEQGGSYNEQFF
few,TRBV7-2,CASSSTARNTEAFF
once,TRBV7-6,CASSQGQGDTGELFF
NA,TRBV7-2,CASSLNSNQPQHF
NA,TRBV2,CASSRPPSNGELFF
NA,TRBV5-4,CASGTGGAKTYEQYF
NA,TRBV7-2,CASSLDGYGYTF
NA,TRBV7-2,CASSRTGDTEAFF
NA,TRBV28,CASSRRSSGNTIYF
NA,TRBV9,CASSPGLNTEAFF
NA,TRBV9,CASTVHPVAEKGGEQFF
NA,TRBV4-1,CASSQGIRVSGANVLTF
once,TRBV28,CATRGGPGDGELFF
NA,TRBV9,CASSVGGGQTGGYTF
NA,TRBV5-1,CASSLGLALNNEQFF
NA,TRBV28,CASSFPARLNYGYTF
NA,TRBV14,CASSQDFFSGFWSRAHEQYF
NA,TRBV6-6,CATSDGGGGYSYEQYF
NA,TRBV21-1,CASSKEREGNGYTF
NA,TRBV30,CAWSTGPTDNEQFF
NA,TRBV29-1,CSVAQGRPYGYTF
NA,TRBV29-1,CSVVSPGTQYF
NA,TRBV5-1,CASSGTAYEQYF
NA,TRBV18,CASSSGGPKEAFF
NA,TRBV7-9,CASSRGVIETQYF
NA,TRBV7-3,CASSKTGSTDTQYF
NA,TRBV30,CAWSVLGGVQPQHF
NA,TRBV5-1,CASRAGSGPYEQYF
NA,TRBV2,CASKGDGNEKLFF
NA,TRBV6-6,CASRDPSYEQYF
NA,TRBV30,CAWSVFLTGELFF
NA,TRBV28,CASSFRVLSPGGEYF
NA,TRBV6-5,CASSYSRSGADTQYF
NA,TRBV5-1,CASSPGTGGETQYF
NA,TRBV7-7,CAISIRAGANTGELFF
NA,TRBV6-1,CASSVGHRNTEAFF
few,TRBV5-1,CASSAEGTKAFYEQYF
few,TRBV6-1,CVTGVNGYTF
NA,TRBV5-1,CASRGAGELFF
NA,TRBV18,CASSPPSSGRAGELFF
NA,TRBV28,CASSRLAGHYEQYF
NA,TRBV4-3,CASSQDPNSLVRNEQFF
once,TRBV5-1,CASSPGERYQPQHF
few,TRBV4-2,CASSPTYQNTGELFF